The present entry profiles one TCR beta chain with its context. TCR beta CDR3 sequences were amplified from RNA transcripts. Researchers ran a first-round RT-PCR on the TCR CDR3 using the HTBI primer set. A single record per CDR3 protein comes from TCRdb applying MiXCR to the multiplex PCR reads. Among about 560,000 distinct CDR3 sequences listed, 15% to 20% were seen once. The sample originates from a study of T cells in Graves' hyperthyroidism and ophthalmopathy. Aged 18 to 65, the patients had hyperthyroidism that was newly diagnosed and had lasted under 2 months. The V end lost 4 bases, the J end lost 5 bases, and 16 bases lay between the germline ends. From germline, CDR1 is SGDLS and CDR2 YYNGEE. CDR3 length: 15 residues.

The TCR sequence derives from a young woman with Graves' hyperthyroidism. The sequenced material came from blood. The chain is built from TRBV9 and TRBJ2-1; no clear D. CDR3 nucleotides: TGTGCCAGCAGCCATGCCCCGAGGTTGGACAATGAGCAGTTCTTC. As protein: CASSHAPRLDNEQFF.